A single sample gave rise to the 28 T cell receptor beta chains below, sequenced in a study of T-cell reconstitution after alpha-beta-depleted transplantation in children. Molecular barcoding with unique molecular identifiers was used for the TCRbeta library. Using its own MiXCR run on the PCR reads, TCRdb lists one record per CDR3 protein. The sample consists of 150,000 to 250,000 distinct CDR3 sequences, approximately 14% of them appearing once. The sample was PBMCs from the stem cell graft donor, taken from the stem cell graft. These receptors came from a human donor who donated a stem cell graft to a child with acute lymphoblastic leukemia.

This clonotype was observed many times. The CDR3 sequence is CASSSWRQETQYF. The CDR3 DNA reads as TGTGCCAGCAGCTCTTGGAGACAAGAGACCCAGTACTTC. The gene calls are TRBV5-5 and TRBJ2-5; D not resolved. Germline assignment: CDR1 SGHKS and CDR2 YYEKEE (reference sequence). CDR3 size: 13 residues. V dropped 3 bases and J dropped 2 bases, with 8 bases sitting between them.

This clonotype was detected a few times. The chain carries TRBV15 and TRBJ2-6; a weak D match, TRBD1 (5 bases). This CDR3 region has 15 residues. CDR1 LNHNV and CDR2 YYDKDF come from the germline V gene (reference sequence). Between the trimmed V and J ends, which lost 3 bases and 4 bases, there was a span of 10 bases. The CDR3 protein is CATSRDMAGANVLTF. As DNA, the CDR3 is TGTGCCACCAGCAGGGACATGGCCGGGGCCAACGTCCTGACTTTC.

There are many counts of this clonotype. Here the CDR3 DNA reads TGCGCCAGCAGATCGACAGGGGTGGAAGAAAAACTGTTTTTT. Protein product: CASRSTGVEEKLFF. The chain combines TRBV5-1 with TRBJ1-4, with 8 bases that match TRBD1. The V gene end was trimmed by 5 bases and the J gene end by 8 bases; junction bases not matched to a gene: 8. In germline, CDR1 is SGHRS, CDR2 YFSETQ. The length of the CDR3 is 14 residues. Together with reference TRBV5-1 and TRBJ1-4, the CDR3 gives the full variable domain: KAGVTQTPRYLIKTRGQQVTLSCSPISGHRSVSWYQQTPGQGLQFLFEYFSETQRNKGNFPGRFSGRQFSNSRSEMNVSTLELGDSALYLCASRSTGVEEKLFFGSGTQLSVL.

This clonotype was detected many times. This rearrangement joins TRBV20-1 to TRBJ2-3, with D perhaps TRBD2 (6 bases). The CDR3 contains 14 residues. CDR1 is DFQATT and CDR2 is SNEGSKA in the germline V gene (reference sequence). V lost 4 bases, J lost 4 bases, and 15 bases lay in between. The CDR3 sequence: CSATGSGFSDTQYF. The CDR3 region has the DNA TGCAGTGCTACCGGGAGCGGGTTCTCAGATACGCAGTATTTT.

This clonotype was seen repeatedly, ten times or more. The gene calls are TRBV5-1 and TRBJ2-2; 8 bases map to TRBD2. This CDR3 contains 19 residues. With 5 bases clipped from V and 0 bases from J, the junction kept 15 bases outside the gene matches. CDR1 is SGHRS and CDR2 is YFSETQ in the germline V gene. CDR3 coding DNA: TGCGCCAGCAGTCCCCTCCCCACTAGCGGTCCGGCGAACACCGGGGAGCTGTTTTTT. This encodes CASSPLPTSGPANTGELFF.

Many counts were recorded for this clonotype. The V call is TRBV12-3 or TRBV12-4, the J call TRBJ1-1; 8 positions match TRBD1. With V trimmed by 4 bases and J by 2 bases, 12 bases remained unmatched. CDR3 length: 17 residues. CDR3 loop: CASSSAHLGQVNTEAFF. DNA for the CDR3: TGTGCCAGCAGTTCGGCCCACTTGGGACAGGTCAACACTGAAGCTTTCTTT.

This clonotype appeared many times. The V call is TRBV29-1, the J call TRBJ1-2; D not resolved. The CDR3 length is 11 residues. The V end lost 4 bases, the J end lost 10 bases, and 13 bases lay between the germline ends. Germline V gene data show CDR1 as SQVTM and CDR2 as ANQGSEA. The CDR3 coding sequence is TGCAGCGTTGGCCCGGACGGATTCTACACCTTC. This encodes CSVGPDGFYTF.

On this clonotype itself: A much larger clone differs by one base, so this may be a read error. The chain couples TRBV5-1 to TRBJ2-3; 9 nucleotides line up with TRBD1. From germline, CDR1 is SGHRS and CDR2 YFSETQ. The CDR3 sequence is 17 residues long. J lost 6 bases, V lost 1 base, and 12 bases had no gene match. The CDR3: CASSLMGLGQGYDTQYF. DNA for the CDR3: TGCGCCAGCAGCTTGATGGGCTTGGGACAGGGCTACGATACGCAGTATTTT.

This clonotype was found many times. The gene calls are TRBV20-1 and TRBJ2-7; 11 nucleotides match TRBD2. Looked up from germline, CDR1 is DFQATT and CDR2 is SNEGSKA (reference sequence). The CDR3 loop spans 13 amino acids. Trimming removed 5 bases from V and 7 bases from J; junction bases left unmatched: 7. As DNA, the CDR3 is TGCAGTGCTGTTAGCGGGAGGGCGCGGGAGCAGTACTTC. Protein product: CSAVSGRAREQYF.

There are many counts of this clonotype. This sequence joins TRBV7-8 and TRBJ2-7; D not certain. Germline lookup yields CDR1 SGHVS and CDR2 FQNEAQ. The CDR3 is 13 residues long. Trimming removed 1 base from V and 6 bases from J, with 10 bases in between. DNA for the CDR3: TGTGCCAGCAGCTTAGTTATTTCTAGCGAGCAGTACTTC. Translating gives CASSLVISSEQYF.

This clonotype appeared many times. The V and J genes are TRBV20-1 and TRBJ1-1, with D maybe TRBD1 (6 bases). The CDR3 covers 15 residues. Germline-derived CDR1 and CDR2 are DFQATT and SNEGSKA (reference sequence). V lost 0 bases and J lost 1, with 12 bases in between. The CDR3 bases are TGCAGTGCTAGAGATCTTGGGGGCTCGAACACTGAAGCTTTCTTT. Residues: CSARDLGGSNTEAFF.

This clonotype has ten or more counts. This chain uses TRBV10-3 with TRBJ1-1, with TRBD1 identical over 7 bases. With V trimmed by 2 bases and J by 1 base, 4 bases remained unmatched. The CDR3 has 15 residues. Per the germline V gene, CDR1 is ENHRY and CDR2 is SYGVKD. Here the CDR3 reads CAISESDRENTEAFF. The DNA for the CDR3 is TGTGCCATCAGTGAGAGCGACAGGGAGAACACTGAAGCTTTCTTT.

Many counts were recorded for this clonotype. The chain combines TRBV20-1 with TRBJ1-5, with D unresolved. The CDR3 extends over 16 amino acids. V lost 1 base and J lost 0, with 13 bases in between. Germline lookup yields CDR1 DFQATT and CDR2 SNEGSKA (reference sequence). CDR3 sequence: CSARGPYRDSNQPQHF. CDR3 nucleotide sequence: TGCAGTGCTAGAGGGCCCTACCGAGATAGCAATCAGCCCCAGCATTTT.

In the case of this clonotype: A much larger clone is a single base away; this may be a read error. The chain couples TRBV25-1 to TRBJ2-6, with a weak D call TRBD1 (6 bases). There are 18 residues in the CDR3. CDR1 is MGHDK, CDR2 SYGVNS, per germline. CDR3 nucleotides: TGTGCCAGCAGTGAATATCAGGGGCTACGCTCTGGGGCCAACGGCCTGACTTTC. It encodes CASSEYQGLRSGANGLTF.

This clonotype came up many times. The chain employs TRBV6-1 and TRBJ2-1; no firm D call. The CDR3 runs 15 residues. V lost 8 bases and J 2 bases, leaving 16 bases between the germline ends. Germline CDR1 and CDR2: MNHNS and SASEGT. CDR3 sequence (DNA): TGTGCCAGCGGTAGGTCGGCCCTAACCTACAATGAGCAGTTCTTC. Encoded protein: CASGRSALTYNEQFF.

In this sample, this clonotype turned up many times. The chain is built from TRBV28 and TRBJ2-2; 10 nucleotides align to TRBD2. CDR1 is MDHEN, CDR2 SYDVKM, per germline. J was trimmed by 6 bases and V by 7 bases; bases with no gene match: 8. There are 15 residues in the CDR3. The DNA of the CDR3 is TGTGCCAGCACCCGCACTAGCGGGAAAGCCGGGGAGCTGTTTTTT. Its translation: CASTRTSGKAGELFF. The full variable domain, completed using reference TRBV28 and TRBJ2-2, is DVKVTQSSRYLVKRTGEKVFLECVQDMDHENMFWYRQDPGLGLRLIYFSYDVKMKEKGDIPEGYSVSREKKERFSLILESASTNQTSMYLCASTRTSGKAGELFFGEGSRLTVL.

The chain has TRBV4-2 and TRBJ2-1; possible D gene TRBD2, 5 bases. Trimming cost V 10 bases and J 0 bases, with 16 bases left between them. This CDR3 is 15 amino acids long. Per the germline V gene, CDR1 is LGHNA and CDR2 is YNFKEQ. The CDR3 is CAMGPDFSSYNEQFF. CDR3 sequence (DNA): TGTGCCATGGGCCCGGACTTCAGCTCCTACAATGAGCAGTTCTTC.

This clonotype was picked up many times. The rearrangement links TRBV20-1 to TRBJ2-3; 7 bases are shared with TRBD2. The germline V gene encodes CDR1 DFQATT and CDR2 SNEGSKA (reference sequence). The CDR3 length is 15 residues. The ends lost 3 bases at V and 6 bases at J; junction bases unmatched: 12. The CDR3 DNA sequence: TGCAGTGCTAGCCCCGGAACTAGCGCGTCCGATACGCAGTATTTT. It specifies CSASPGTSASDTQYF.

This clonotype was seen many times. V is TRBV20-1 and J is TRBJ2-1, with 11 bases lining up with TRBD2. This CDR3 has 15 amino acids. Germline V lookup: CDR1 DFQATT, CDR2 SNEGSKA (reference sequence). J was trimmed by 15 bases and V by 3 bases; bases with no gene match: 16. The CDR3 region is CSARRVAGGPPTLFF. In DNA form, the CDR3 reads TGCAGTGCTAGGAGAGTAGCGGGAGGGCCTCCAACGCTGTTCTTC.

This clonotype was seen many times. The chain uses TRBV28 and TRBJ2-7; the D gene is possibly TRBD2 (6 bases). This CDR3 contains 13 residues. V was trimmed by 6 bases and J by 2 bases, leaving 11 bases between them. Germline loops: CDR1 MDHEN, CDR2 SYDVKM. CDR3 sequence: CASRVADAYEQYF. The CDR3 DNA sequence: TGTGCCAGCAGAGTAGCGGACGCCTACGAGCAGTACTTC.

This clonotype has ten or more counts. The chain recombines TRBV5-1 with TRBJ1-2; TRBD1 is a possible D gene (6 bases). Trimming removed 0 bases at V and 4 bases at J, with 10 bases between. CDR1 is SGHRS and CDR2 is YFSETQ in the germline V gene. This CDR3 has 14 amino acids. This CDR3 reads CASSLVTGIYGYTF. The CDR3 nucleotides are TGCGCCAGCAGCTTGGTAACAGGGATCTATGGCTACACCTTC.

This clonotype was counted at least ten times. The V call is TRBV29-1, the J call TRBJ2-7; a weak D match, TRBD1 (6 bases). Trimming took off 1 base at V and 5 bases at J, with 12 bases between the two ends. From germline, CDR1 is SQVTM and CDR2 ANQGSEA. The CDR3 sequence is 13 residues long. The CDR3 bases are TGCAGCGTTGAAGGGCAGGGGCTCAACGAGCAGTACTTC. This sequence encodes CSVEGQGLNEQYF.

This clonotype has ten or more counts. The chain combines TRBV10-3 with TRBJ2-3; D gene ambiguous. The CDR3 loop spans 13 amino acids. In germline, CDR1 is ENHRY, CDR2 SYGVKD. V was clipped by 4 bases and J by 2 bases, with 7 bases between them. CDR3 coding DNA: TGTGCCATCAGTGCGAGCGACACAGATACGCAGTATTTT. This encodes CAISASDTDTQYF.

This clonotype was recorded at least ten times. The rearrangement joins TRBV15 to TRBJ2-2, with D possibly TRBD1 on 6 matching bases. The V gene lost 8 bases and the J gene lost 7 bases, with 17 bases spanning the gap. The CDR3 has 14 residues. The germline gives CDR1 LNHNV, CDR2 YYDKDF (reference sequence). The CDR3 loop reads CATGPQGSGGELFF. The CDR3, as DNA: TGTGCCACCGGGCCACAGGGATCAGGCGGGGAGCTGTTTTTT.

This clonotype was counted at least ten times. The chain links TRBV12-3 or TRBV12-4 to TRBJ2-1; D gene ambiguous. V lost 3 bases and J 0 bases, leaving 9 bases between the germline ends. CDR3 size: 15 residues. CDR3 residues: CASSLDLNSYNEQFF. CDR3 in DNA: TGTGCCAGCAGTTTGGACCTGAACTCCTACAATGAGCAGTTCTTC.

This clonotype came up many times. The chain uses TRBV6-6 and TRBJ2-7, with 8 bases that match TRBD1. Unmatched junction bases numbered 2, after V lost 5 bases and J lost 5 bases. From germline, CDR1 is MNHNY and CDR2 SVGAGI (reference sequence). The CDR3 spans 12 residues. DNA for the CDR3: TGTGCCAGCAGTGTGGACAGGGACGAGCAGTACTTC. Its protein is CASSVDRDEQYF.

This clonotype was seen ten or more times. The chain joins TRBV5-1 to TRBJ1-2; D remains ambiguous. Germline CDR1 is SGHRS and CDR2 is YFSETQ. The CDR3 is 13 residues long. Trimming pared 2 bases from V and 7 bases from J, leaving 12 bases between. CDR3 residues: CASSLGPEGGYTF. The CDR3 DNA is TGCGCCAGCAGCTTAGGACCGGAGGGTGGCTACACCTTC.

This clonotype was detected ten times or more. This chain joins TRBV20-1 and TRBJ2-2; D call uncertain. This CDR3 region has 13 residues. Germline V CDR1 and CDR2: DFQATT, SNEGSKA (reference sequence). V dropped 1 base and J dropped 7 bases, with 10 bases sitting between them. The CDR3 region is CSARALDNGELFF. The CDR3 nucleotides are TGCAGTGCTAGAGCCTTAGACAACGGGGAGCTGTTTTTT.